Below are 9 T cell receptor beta chains sequenced from a single sample in a study of T cells in localized non-small cell lung cancer. Some clones are missing from TCRdb's copy, which holds only in-frame ones; the method was immunoSEQ multiplex PCR. The sample carries approximately 2,000 clones, 35% recorded once. Here the sequenced sample was lung tumor tissue, taken before any cancer treatment. These receptors were obtained from a female donor aged 60 or older with stage I lung adenocarcinoma.

The chain carries TRBV28 and TRBJ1-5; a possible D gene is TRBD1 (5 bases). The CDR3 runs 15 residues. Trimming shortened V by 2 bases and J by 6 bases, and 14 bases separated the two germline ends. From germline, CDR1 is MDHEN and CDR2 SYDVKM. In DNA, the CDR3 is TGTGCCAGCAGTTTAGCCACGGGGGGGATTCAGCCCCAGCATTTT. Translation: CASSLATGGIQPQHF.

This clone rates as medium-sized. V is TRBV11-3 and J is TRBJ2-5; 10 nucleotides match TRBD1. J gave up 5 bases and V 4 bases, and 7 bases lay outside the gene matches. Germline lookup yields CDR1 SGHNT and CDR2 YENEEA. The CDR3 consists of 15 residues. The DNA of the CDR3 is TGTGCCAGCAGCTCTTCGACAGGGGGCCTCGAGACCCAGTACTTC. This translates into CASSSSTGGLETQYF.

Points on this clone: This sample includes further DNA sequences coding for the same CDR3. The chain combines TRBV29-1 with TRBJ2-5; 7 bases are a match to TRBD1. Germline lookup yields CDR1 SQVTM and CDR2 ANQGSEA. The CDR3 is made up of 14 amino acids. The V segment lost 1 base and the J segment 5 bases; nucleotides outside the gene matches: 7. The CDR3 DNA follows: TGCAGCGTTGAAGGCCAGGGGGTGGGTGAGACCCAGTACTTC. Protein: CSVEGQGVGETQYF.

The rearrangement links TRBV18 to TRBJ2-3, with 8 bases lining up with TRBD2. This CDR3 is built from 14 residues. Losses at the gene ends were 6 bases for V and 3 bases for J; bases not matched to a gene: 5. Germline CDR1 reads KGHSH; CDR2 reads LQKENI. CDR3 bases: TGTGCCAGCTCCTCCGGGACTAGTACAGATACGCAGTATTTT. This sequence encodes CASSSGTSTDTQYF.

The J gene is TRBJ1-1, the V gene TRBV11-1; 8 nucleotides align to TRBD1. In germline, CDR1 is SGHAT, CDR2 FQDESV (reference sequence). J was trimmed by 1 base and V by 5 bases; bases with no gene match: 6. The CDR3 consists of 15 residues. The CDR3 DNA is TGTGCCAGCAGCAAGGGGGACAGGACGAACACTGAAGCTTTCTTT. Amino acid sequence: CASSKGDRTNTEAFF.

The genes are TRBV9 and TRBJ2-5, with 9 bases lining up with TRBD2. Trimming at V came to 0 bases and at J to 1 base, leaving 4 bases not matched to a gene. The CDR3 runs to 16 residues. Germline CDR1 SGDLS, CDR2 YYNGEE. In DNA, the CDR3 is TGTGCCAGCAGCGTAGCTGCGGGGGGGACCCAAGAGACCCAGTACTTC. This sequence encodes CASSVAAGGTQETQYF.

This clone was counted once. The chain carries TRBV30 and TRBJ1-1; 8 nucleotides align to TRBD1. This CDR3 has 13 amino acids. Germline V gives CDR1 GTSNPN, CDR2 SVGIG (reference sequence). With 1 base clipped from V and 6 bases from J, the junction kept 4 bases outside the gene matches. CDR3 amino acids: CAWSGTGSAEAFF. The CDR3 DNA sequence: TGTGCCTGGAGTGGGACAGGGAGCGCTGAAGCTTTCTTT. Drawing the rest from reference TRBV30 and TRBJ1-1, the complete variable domain is SQTIHQWPATLVQPVGSPLSLECTVEGTSNPNLYWYRQAAGRGLQLLFYSVGIGQISSEVPQNLSASRPQDRQFILSSKKLLLSDSGFYLCAWSGTGSAEAFFGQGTRLTVV.

Worth noting for this clone: One end of the junction varies from germline; a read error may be responsible. The chain recombines TRBV9 with TRBJ2-5; D is perhaps TRBD1 or TRBD2 (6 bases each). CDR1 and CDR2 (germline): SGDLS, YYNGEE. The CDR3 spans 13 residues. As DNA, the CDR3 is TGTGCCAGCAGCGTCCGGGGGCAAGAGATCCAGTACTTC. It translates to CASSVRGQEIQYF.

The sample holds a few counts of this clone. The V and J genes are TRBV11-3 and TRBJ2-1; the match to TRBD2 covers 7 bases. The CDR3 is 15 residues long. The germline V gene has CDR1 SGHNT and CDR2 YENEEA. The junction had 6 bases not matched to a gene; V was cut back by 3 bases and J by 4 bases. In DNA, the CDR3 is TGTGCCAGCAGCTTGGGGGGGAACAAATACAATGAGCAGTTCTTC. Amino acids: CASSLGGNKYNEQFF.